The present TCR beta chain was sequenced within a study of post-analysis software for immune sequencing data. cDNA libraries for TCR beta contained unique molecular identifiers. Each CDR3 protein is one row after TCRdb ran MiXCR on the PCR reads. Among roughly 800,000 distinct CDR3 sequences listed, approximately 44% were seen once. Losses at the gene ends were 2 bases for V and 7 bases for J; bases not matched to a gene: 6. The CDR3 consists of 14 residues. Germline CDR1 reads SEHNR; CDR2 reads FQNEAQ (reference sequence). Study-level points and caveats: When compared against controls, multiple sclerosis patients showed significantly lower normalized Chao1 diversity. Five or six TRBV segments were significantly more frequent in patients than in controls. TRBV5-6, TRBV5-1 and TRBV20-1 were among these segments.

Comments on this clonotype: Its antigen is unidentified.

This sequence originates from a girl between 10 and 17 years old with multiple sclerosis. Sequencing was done on a sample of blood. J is TRBJ2-7 and V is TRBV7-9; 9 bases match TRBD1. The CDR3 is CASSLRQGGEEQYF. CDR3 sequence (DNA): TGTGCCAGCAGCTTACGACAGGGGGGGGAGGAGCAGTACTTC.